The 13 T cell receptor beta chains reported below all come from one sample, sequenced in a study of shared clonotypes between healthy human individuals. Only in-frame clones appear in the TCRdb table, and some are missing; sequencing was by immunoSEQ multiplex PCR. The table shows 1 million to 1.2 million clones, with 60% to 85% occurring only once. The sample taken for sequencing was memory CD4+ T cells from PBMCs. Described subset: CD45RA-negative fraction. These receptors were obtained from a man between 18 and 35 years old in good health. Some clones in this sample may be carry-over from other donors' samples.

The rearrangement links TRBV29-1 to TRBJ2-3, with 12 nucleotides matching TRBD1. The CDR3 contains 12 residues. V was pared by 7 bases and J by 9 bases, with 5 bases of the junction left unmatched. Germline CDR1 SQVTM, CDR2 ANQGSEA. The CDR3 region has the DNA TGCAGCGCGGGACAGGGGGCTATAACGCAGTATTTT. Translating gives CSAGQGAITQYF.

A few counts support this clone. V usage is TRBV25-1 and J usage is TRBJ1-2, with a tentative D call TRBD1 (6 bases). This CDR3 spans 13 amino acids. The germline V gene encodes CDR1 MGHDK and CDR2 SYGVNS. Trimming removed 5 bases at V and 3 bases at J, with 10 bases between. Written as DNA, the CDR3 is TGTGCCAGCAGTACAGGGACGTACTATGGCTACACCTTC. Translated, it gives CASSTGTYYGYTF.

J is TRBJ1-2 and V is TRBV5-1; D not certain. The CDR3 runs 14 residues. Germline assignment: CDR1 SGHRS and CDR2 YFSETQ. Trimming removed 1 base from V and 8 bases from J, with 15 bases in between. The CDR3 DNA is TGCGCCAGCAGCTTGCCCACCCCAGACAAAGGCTACACCTTC. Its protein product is CASSLPTPDKGYTF.

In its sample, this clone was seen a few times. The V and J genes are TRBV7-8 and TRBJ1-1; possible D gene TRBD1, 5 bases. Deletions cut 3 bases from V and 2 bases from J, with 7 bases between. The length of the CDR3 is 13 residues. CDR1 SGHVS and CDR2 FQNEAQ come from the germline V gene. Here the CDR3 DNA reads TGTGCCAGCAGCTTCGACAGTAACACTGAAGCTTTCTTT. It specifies CASSFDSNTEAFF.

The CDR3 here is CASPSDLMNTEAFF. CDR3 coding DNA: TGCGCCAGCCCTTCGGACCTCATGAACACTGAAGCTTTCTTT. This chain links TRBV10-1 with TRBJ1-1; D remains ambiguous. Trimming took 8 bases from V and 0 from J, leaving 13 bases between them. This CDR3 region has 14 residues. The germline gives CDR1 WNHNN, CDR2 SYGVQD (reference sequence).

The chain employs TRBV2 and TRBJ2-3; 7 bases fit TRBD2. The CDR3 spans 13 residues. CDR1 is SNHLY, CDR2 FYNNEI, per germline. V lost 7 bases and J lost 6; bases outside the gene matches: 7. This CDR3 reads CASNLADHDTQYF. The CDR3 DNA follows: TGTGCCAGCAACCTAGCGGATCATGATACGCAGTATTTT. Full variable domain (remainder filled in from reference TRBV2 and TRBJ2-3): EPEVTQTPSHQVTQMGQEVILRCVPISNHLYFYWYRQILGQKVEFLVSFYNNEISEKSEIFDDQFSVERPDGSNFTLKIRSTKLEDSAMYFCASNLADHDTQYFGPGTRLTVL.

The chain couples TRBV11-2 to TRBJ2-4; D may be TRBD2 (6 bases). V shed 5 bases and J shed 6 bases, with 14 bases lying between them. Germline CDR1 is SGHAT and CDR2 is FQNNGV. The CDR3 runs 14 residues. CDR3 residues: CASSLRGVGNIQYF. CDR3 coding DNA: TGTGCCAGCAGCCTGCGCGGGGTGGGAAACATTCAGTACTTC.

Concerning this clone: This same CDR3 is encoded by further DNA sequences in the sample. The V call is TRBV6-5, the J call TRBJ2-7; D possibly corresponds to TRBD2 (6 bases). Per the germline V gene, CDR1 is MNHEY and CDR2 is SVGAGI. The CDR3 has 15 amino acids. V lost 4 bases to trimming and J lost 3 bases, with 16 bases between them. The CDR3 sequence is CASSSSGTGLYEQYF. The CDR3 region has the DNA TGTGCCAGCAGTTCCTCCGGGACTGGGCTCTACGAGCAGTACTTC.

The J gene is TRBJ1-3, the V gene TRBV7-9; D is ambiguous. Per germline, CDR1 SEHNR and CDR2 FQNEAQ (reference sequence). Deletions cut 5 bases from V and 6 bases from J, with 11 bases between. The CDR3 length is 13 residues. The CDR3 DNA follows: TGTGCCAGCAGCACCGTGGGAGCAAACACCATATATTTT. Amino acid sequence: CASSTVGANTIYF.

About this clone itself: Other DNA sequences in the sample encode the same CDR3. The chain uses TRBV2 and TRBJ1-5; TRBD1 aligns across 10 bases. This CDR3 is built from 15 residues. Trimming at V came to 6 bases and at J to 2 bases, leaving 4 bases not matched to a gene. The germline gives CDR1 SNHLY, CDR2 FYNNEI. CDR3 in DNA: TGTGCCAGCAGCCGGGACAGGGGAGGCAATCAGCCCCAGCATTTT. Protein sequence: CASSRDRGGNQPQHF.

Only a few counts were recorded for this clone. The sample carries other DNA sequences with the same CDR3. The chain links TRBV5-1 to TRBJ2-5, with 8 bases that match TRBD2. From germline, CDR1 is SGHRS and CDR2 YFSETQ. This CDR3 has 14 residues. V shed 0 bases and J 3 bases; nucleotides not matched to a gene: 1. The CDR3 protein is CASSLAGGEETQYF. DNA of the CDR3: TGCGCCAGCAGCTTGGCCGGGGGGGAAGAGACCCAGTACTTC.

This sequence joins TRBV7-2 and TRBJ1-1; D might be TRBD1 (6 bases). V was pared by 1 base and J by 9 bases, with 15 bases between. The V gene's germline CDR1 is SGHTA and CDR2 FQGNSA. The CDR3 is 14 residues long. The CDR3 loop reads CASSLGTDLGKAFF. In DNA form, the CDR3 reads TGTGCCAGCAGCTTAGGGACAGACTTGGGAAAAGCTTTCTTT.

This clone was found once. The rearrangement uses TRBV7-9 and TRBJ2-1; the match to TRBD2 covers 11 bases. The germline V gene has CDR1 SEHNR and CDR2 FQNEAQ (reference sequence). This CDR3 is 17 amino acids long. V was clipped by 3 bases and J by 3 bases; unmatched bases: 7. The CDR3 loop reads CASSFRRLAGNYNEQFF. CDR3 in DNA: TGTGCCAGCAGCTTCCGACGACTAGCGGGAAACTACAATGAGCAGTTCTTC.